The source of this T cell receptor beta chain is a study of cytomegalovirus exposure and HLA in healthy donors. The wider study: A subsequent analysis reported that the 95 to 150 validation repertoires were produced on the same platform that had also been used for the 600 to 800 first-cohort repertoires.

Separate from the 666-subject first cohort, the roughly 120-subject validation cohort was the one that the donors belonged to. The table came from immunoSEQ multiplex PCR; TCRdb's copy has only in-frame clones and leaves some out. The sample records more than 55,000 clones, about 96% being singletons. V lost 4 bases, J lost 4 bases, and 5 bases stayed unmatched. The CDR3 totals 13 residues. CDR1 and CDR2 (germline): SGHDT, YYEEEE. What was sequenced was PBMCs. This TCR came from a man between 18 and 29 years old in good health and CMV-seronegative. The chain employs TRBV5-6 and TRBJ2-7, with 7 bases matching TRBD1. CDR3 nucleotides: TGTGCCAGCAGCACCAAGGACAGGTACGAGCAGTACTTC. It specifies CASSTKDRYEQYF.